This T cell receptor (beta chain) was retrieved from a study of cytomegalovirus exposure and HLA in healthy donors. About the research overall: Out of 398 genotyped donors, about 80% belonged to the Caucasian-associated ancestry cluster.

The PCR was carried out with 60 Vbeta primers and 13 Jbeta primers. Clones were read by immunoSEQ multiplex PCR, and TCRdb kept only the in-frame ones, dropping some. The table has fewer than 130,000 clones, about 73% seen once. This CDR3 is 15 amino acids long. The V and J ends lost 1 base and 0 bases respectively, with 8 bases between them. Germline CDR1 and CDR2: MNHNS and SASEGT. Details on this clone: Its antigen remains unknown.

Whole-study results and caveats: Later work showed greater clonal expansion in HLA-associated TCR beta chains than in equally common others. A list of 164 TCR beta chains associated with cytomegalovirus was given. Later analysis identified several of the most significant clusters that appeared linked to common viral pathogens.

The clonotype was recovered from a woman aged 25 to 39 in good health and CMV-seronegative. The V gene is TRBV6-1, the J gene TRBJ2-3; no firm D call. Sequencing was carried out using PBMCs. The CDR3 spells CASSEGAISTDTQYF. The CDR3 bases are TGTGCCAGCAGTGAAGGGGCGATTAGCACAGATACGCAGTATTTT.